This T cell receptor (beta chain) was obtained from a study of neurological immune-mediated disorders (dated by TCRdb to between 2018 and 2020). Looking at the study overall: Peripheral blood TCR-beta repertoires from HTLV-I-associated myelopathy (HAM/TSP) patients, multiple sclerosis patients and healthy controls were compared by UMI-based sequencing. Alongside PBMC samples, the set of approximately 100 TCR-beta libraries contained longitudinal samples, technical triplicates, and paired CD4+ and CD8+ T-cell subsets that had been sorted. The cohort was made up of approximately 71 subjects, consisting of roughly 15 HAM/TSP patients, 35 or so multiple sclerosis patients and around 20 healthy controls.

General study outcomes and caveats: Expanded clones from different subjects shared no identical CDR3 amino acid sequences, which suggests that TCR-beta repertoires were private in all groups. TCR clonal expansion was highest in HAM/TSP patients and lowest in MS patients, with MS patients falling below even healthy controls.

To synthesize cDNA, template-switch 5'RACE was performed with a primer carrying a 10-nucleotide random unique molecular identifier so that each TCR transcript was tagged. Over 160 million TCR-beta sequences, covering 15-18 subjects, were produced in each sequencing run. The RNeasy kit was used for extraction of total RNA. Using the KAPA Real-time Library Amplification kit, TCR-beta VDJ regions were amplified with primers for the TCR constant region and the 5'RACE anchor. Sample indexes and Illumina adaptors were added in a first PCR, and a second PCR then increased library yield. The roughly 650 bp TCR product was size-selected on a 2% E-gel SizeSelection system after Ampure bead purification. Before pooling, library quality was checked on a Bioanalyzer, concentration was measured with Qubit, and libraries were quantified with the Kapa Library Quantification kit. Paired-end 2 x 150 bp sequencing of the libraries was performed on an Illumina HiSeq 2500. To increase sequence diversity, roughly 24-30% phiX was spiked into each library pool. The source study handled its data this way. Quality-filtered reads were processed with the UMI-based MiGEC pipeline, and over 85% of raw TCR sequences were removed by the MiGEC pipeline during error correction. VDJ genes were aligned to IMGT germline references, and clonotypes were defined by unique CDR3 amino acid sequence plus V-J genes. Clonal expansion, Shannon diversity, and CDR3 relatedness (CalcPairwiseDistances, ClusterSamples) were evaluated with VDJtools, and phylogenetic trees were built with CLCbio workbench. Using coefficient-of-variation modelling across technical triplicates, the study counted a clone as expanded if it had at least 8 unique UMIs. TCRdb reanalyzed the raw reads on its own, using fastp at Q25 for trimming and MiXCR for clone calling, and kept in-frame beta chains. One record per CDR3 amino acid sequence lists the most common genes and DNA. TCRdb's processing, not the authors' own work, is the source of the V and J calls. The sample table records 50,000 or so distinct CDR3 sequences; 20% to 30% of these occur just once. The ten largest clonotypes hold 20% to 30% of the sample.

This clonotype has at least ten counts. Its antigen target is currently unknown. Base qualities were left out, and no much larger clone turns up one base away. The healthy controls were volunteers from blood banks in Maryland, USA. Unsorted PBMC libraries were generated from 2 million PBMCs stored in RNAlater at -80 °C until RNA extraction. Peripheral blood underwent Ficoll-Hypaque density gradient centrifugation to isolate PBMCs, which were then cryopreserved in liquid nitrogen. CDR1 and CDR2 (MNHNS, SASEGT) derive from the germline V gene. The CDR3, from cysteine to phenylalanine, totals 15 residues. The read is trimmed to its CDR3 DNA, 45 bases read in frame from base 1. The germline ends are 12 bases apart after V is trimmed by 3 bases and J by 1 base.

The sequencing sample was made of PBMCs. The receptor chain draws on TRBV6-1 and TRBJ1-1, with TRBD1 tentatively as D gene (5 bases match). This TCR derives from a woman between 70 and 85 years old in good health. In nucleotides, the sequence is TGTGCCAGCAGTGAGAAAGGGGTCGAGAACACTGAAGCTTTCTTT. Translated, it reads CASSEKGVENTEAFF.